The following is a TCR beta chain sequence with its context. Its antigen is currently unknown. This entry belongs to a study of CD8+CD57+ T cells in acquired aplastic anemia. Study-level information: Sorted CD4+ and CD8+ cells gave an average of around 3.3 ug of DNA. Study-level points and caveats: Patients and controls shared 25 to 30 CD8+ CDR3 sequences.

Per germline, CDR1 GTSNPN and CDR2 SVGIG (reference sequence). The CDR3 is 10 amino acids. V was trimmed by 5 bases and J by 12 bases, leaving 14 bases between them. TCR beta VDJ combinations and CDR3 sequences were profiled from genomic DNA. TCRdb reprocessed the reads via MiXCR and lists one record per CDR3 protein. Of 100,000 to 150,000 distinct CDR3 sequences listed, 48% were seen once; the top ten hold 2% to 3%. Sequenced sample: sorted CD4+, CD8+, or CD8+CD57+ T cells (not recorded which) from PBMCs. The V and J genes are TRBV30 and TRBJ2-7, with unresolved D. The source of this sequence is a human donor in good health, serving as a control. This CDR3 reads CAWGNSQLYF. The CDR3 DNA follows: TGTGCCTGGGGAAACAGTCAGTTGTACTTC.